Reported below is one TCR beta chain. Its antigen is not identified. V lost 5 bases and J lost 4; bases outside the gene matches: 16. The CDR3 has 19 amino acids. CDR1 SGHTA and CDR2 FQGNSA come from the germline V gene. The PCR contained 60 Vbeta and 13 Jbeta primers. Generated by immunoSEQ multiplex PCR, the TCRdb table keeps only in-frame clones and is missing some. This sample yields 200,000 to 250,000 clones, of which over 75% are seen a single time; more than 8.5% belongs to the top ten. The data originate from a study of cytomegalovirus exposure and HLA in healthy donors. Findings and caveats of the study: In vitro checks showed that three CMV-associated chains really do target CMV antigens. Apart from CMV serostatus, no immune exposure information was available. The study flagged some 170 TCR beta chains as cytomegalovirus-associated. Reportedly, fewer N-insertions than the approximately 700-donor mean appeared in an Asian-associated ancestry cluster in a later analysis.

The chain joins TRBV7-2 to TRBJ2-5; 13 bases map to TRBD2. The TCR sequence derives from a woman between 50 and 59 years old in good health and CMV-seropositive. Sequences were obtained from PBMCs. CDR3 in DNA: TGTGCCAGCAGCCACCGACGAATCCCGGGACTAGCGGGGAGAGAGACCCAGTACTTC. Protein product: CASSHRRIPGLAGRETQYF.